Below are 17 T cell receptor beta chains sequenced from a single sample in a study of T cell responses to AZD1222 COVID-19 vaccine. The assay was immunoSEQ multiplex PCR, and TCRdb's table has in-frame clones only and misses some. The sample has over 130,000 clones, 90% seen once; the top ten hold 3.2%. This specimen consisted of peripheral blood, obtained 28 days after the second AZD1222 dose. The receptors here all came from an adult who received the AZD1222 COVID-19 vaccine.

The gene calls are TRBV10-1 and TRBJ1-2; D not resolved. The CDR3 contains 13 residues. Germline V CDR1 and CDR2: WNHNN, SYGVQD (reference sequence). The ends were cut back, 3 bases at V and 2 bases at J, with 7 bases in the middle. CDR3 sequence: CASSEMRNYGYTF. CDR3 coding DNA: TGCGCCAGCAGTGAAATGAGAAACTATGGCTACACCTTC.

In its sample, this clone was seen a few times. V gene TRBV4-1 combines with J gene TRBJ1-1; 8 bases map to TRBD1. The ends lost 4 bases at V and 0 bases at J; junction bases unmatched: 1. This CDR3 comprises 14 residues. Germline values: CDR1 MGHRA, CDR2 YSYEKL. The CDR3 region is CASSLTGVNTEAFF. In nucleotides, the CDR3 is TGCGCCAGCAGCCTGACAGGGGTGAACACTGAAGCTTTCTTT.

The chain is built from TRBV7-8 and TRBJ2-3; unclear D gene. The V gene's germline CDR1 is SGHVS and CDR2 FQNEAQ. V lost 5 bases to trimming and J lost 2 bases, with 11 bases between them. This CDR3 has 14 amino acids. CDR3 protein: CASSGRIFTDTQYF. The CDR3 coding sequence is TGTGCCAGCAGCGGCAGGATCTTCACAGATACGCAGTATTTT.

The V call is TRBV5-1, the J call TRBJ2-1; D ambiguous. V lost 0 bases to trimming and J lost 8 bases, with 15 bases between them. Germline-derived CDR1 and CDR2 are SGHRS and YFSETQ. The CDR3 has 15 amino acids. The chain's CDR3 is CASSLGAGMGDEQFF. Here the CDR3 DNA reads TGCGCCAGCAGCTTGGGGGCCGGCATGGGTGATGAGCAGTTCTTC.

The rearrangement links TRBV15 to TRBJ2-1, with D perhaps matching TRBD2 (6 bases). Trimming stripped 2 bases from V and 6 bases from J, with 14 bases between. The CDR3 loop spans 15 amino acids. From germline, CDR1 is LNHNV and CDR2 YYDKDF (reference sequence). The CDR3 region is CATSRSVGGGNEQFF. For the CDR3, the DNA is TGTGCCACCAGCAGATCAGTGGGAGGAGGCAATGAGCAGTTCTTC. Filled out from reference TRBV15 and TRBJ2-1, the complete variable domain reads DAMVIQNPRYQVTQFGKPVTLSCSQTLNHNVMYWYQQKSSQAPKLLFHYYDKDFNNEADTPDNFQSRRPNTSFCFLDIRSPGLGDTAMYLCATSRSVGGGNEQFFGPGTRLTVL.

This chain connects TRBV6-4 to TRBJ2-7, with D tentatively TRBD2 (5 bases). V was shortened by 4 bases and J by 7 bases, with 11 bases between the two germline ends. The germline gives CDR1 MRHNA, CDR2 SNTAGT. The CDR3 is 12 amino acids. CDR3 DNA sequence: TGTGCCAGCAGTGGGAACCCGGGGGAGCAGTACTTC. It translates to CASSGNPGEQYF.

The gene calls are TRBV19 and TRBJ2-1, with TRBD1 as a possible D gene (6 bases). Trimming stripped 3 bases from V and 0 bases from J, with 9 bases between. The germline CDR1 and CDR2 sequences are LNHDA and SQIVND (reference sequence). This CDR3 has 15 residues. In DNA, the CDR3 is TGTGCCAGTAGTATGGGGGCAGCCTCCTACAATGAGCAGTTCTTC. Translation gives CASSMGAASYNEQFF. The full variable domain, in which reference TRBV19 and TRBJ2-1 provide the parts outside the CDR3, is DGGITQSPKYLFRKEGQNVTLSCEQNLNHDAMYWYRQDPGQGLRLIYYSQIVNDFQKGDIAEGYSVSREKKESFPLTVTSAQKNPTAFYLCASSMGAASYNEQFFGPGTRLTVL.

The rearrangement joins TRBV27 to TRBJ2-7; perhaps TRBD2 as D (5 bases). The CDR3 spans 13 residues. The V gene's germline CDR1 is MNHEY and CDR2 SMNVEV (reference sequence). Trimming removed 5 bases from V and 2 bases from J, with 10 bases in between. CDR3 residues: CASSVRVAYEQYF. For the CDR3, the DNA is TGTGCCAGCAGTGTGCGGGTGGCCTACGAGCAGTACTTC.

The chain has TRBV6-1 and TRBJ1-1; D remains unclear. Deletions cut 2 bases from V and 1 base from J, with 11 bases between. The CDR3 contains 15 residues. Germline V CDR1 and CDR2: MNHNS, SASEGT. This CDR3 reads CASSERVAGNTEAFF. CDR3 coding DNA: TGTGCCAGCAGTGAAAGAGTCGCGGGGAACACTGAAGCTTTCTTT.

In its sample, this clone was seen once. The V gene is TRBV4-1, the J gene TRBJ1-5, with 9 bases identical to TRBD1. The J segment lost 4 bases and the V segment lost 3 bases, leaving 10 bases of the junction unmatched. CDR3 size: 17 residues. CDR1 and CDR2 (germline): MGHRA, YSYEKL. The CDR3, as DNA: TGCGCCAGCAGCCACCCCAGGGAGACAGGGGGGAATCAGCCCCAGCATTTT. It yields the protein CASSHPRETGGNQPQHF.

This chain uses TRBV6-6 with TRBJ2-6; D unresolved. There are 15 residues in the CDR3. Germline CDR1 is MNHNY and CDR2 is SVGAGI (reference sequence). V was shortened by 5 bases and J by 2 bases, with 10 bases between the two germline ends. The CDR3 loop is CASSRDQAGANVLTF. CDR3 nucleotides: TGTGCCAGCAGTCGCGATCAGGCTGGGGCCAACGTCCTGACTTTC.

The rearrangement joins TRBV27 to TRBJ2-7; 9 nucleotides align to TRBD2. J was trimmed by 2 bases and V by 5 bases; bases with no gene match: 7. The CDR3 contains 15 residues. Germline CDR1 is MNHEY and CDR2 is SMNVEV (reference sequence). The CDR3 reads CASSPTSGPTYEQYF. CDR3 sequence (DNA): TGTGCCAGCAGTCCCACTAGCGGGCCTACCTACGAGCAGTACTTC.

The chain links TRBV7-9 to TRBJ2-6; D gene unclear. The CDR3 has 14 residues. Trimming took off 1 base at V and 0 bases at J, with 1 base between the two ends. CDR1 SEHNR and CDR2 FQNEAQ come from the germline V gene (reference sequence). CDR3 in amino acids: CASSLGSGANVLTF. Written as DNA, the CDR3 is TGTGCCAGCAGCTTAGGCTCTGGGGCCAACGTCCTGACTTTC.

The gene calls are TRBV5-8 and TRBJ2-3; D is undetermined. Per germline, CDR1 SGHTS and CDR2 YDEGEE. Trimming left V 1 base short and J 0 bases short, with 24 bases between. The CDR3 is 20 amino acids. The CDR3 coding sequence is TGTGCCAGCAGCTTGTACTTGGCAACGGTTTCTTACTCTAGCACAGATACGCAGTATTTT. Amino acids: CASSLYLATVSYSSTDTQYF.

This chain joins TRBV5-6 and TRBJ2-7; TRBD2 matches 8 bases. CDR1 and CDR2 from the germline V gene are SGHDT and YYEEEE. The J segment lost 6 bases and the V segment lost 4 bases, leaving 6 bases of the junction unmatched. This CDR3 spans 13 amino acids. Written as DNA, the CDR3 is TGTGCCAGCAGCCAGCGGGAGTCCCTCGAGCAGTACTTC. Protein: CASSQRESLEQYF.

This chain joins TRBV4-1 and TRBJ2-3, with TRBD2 matching over 13 bases. The length of the CDR3 is 20 residues. Losses at the gene ends were 0 bases for V and 4 bases for J; bases not matched to a gene: 13. Germline loops: CDR1 MGHRA, CDR2 YSYEKL. The CDR3 bases are TGCGCCAGCAGCCAAGAAGATGGAGGACTAGCGGGAGTTTTGGCAGATACGCAGTATTTT. Translated: CASSQEDGGLAGVLADTQYF.

The CDR3 spells CASSRDRTNQPQHF. In DNA form, the CDR3 reads TGTGCCAGCAGCCGGGACAGAACCAATCAGCCCCAGCATTTT. The chain recombines TRBV6-5 with TRBJ1-5; TRBD1 aligns across 7 bases. V dropped 6 bases and J dropped 3; count of bases not matched to a gene: 5. Germline CDR1 MNHEY, CDR2 SVGAGI. The CDR3 covers 14 residues.